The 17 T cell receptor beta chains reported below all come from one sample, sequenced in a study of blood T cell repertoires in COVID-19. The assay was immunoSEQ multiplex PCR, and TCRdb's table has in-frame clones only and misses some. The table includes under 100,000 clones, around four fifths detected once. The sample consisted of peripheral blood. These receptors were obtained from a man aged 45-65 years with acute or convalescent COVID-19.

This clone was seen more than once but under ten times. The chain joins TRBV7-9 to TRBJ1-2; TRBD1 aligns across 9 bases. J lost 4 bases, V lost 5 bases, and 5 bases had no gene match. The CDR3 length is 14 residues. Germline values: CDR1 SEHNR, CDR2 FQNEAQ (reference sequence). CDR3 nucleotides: TGTGCCAGCAGCGGAGGACAGGGGCGCTATGGCTACACCTTC. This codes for CASSGGQGRYGYTF.

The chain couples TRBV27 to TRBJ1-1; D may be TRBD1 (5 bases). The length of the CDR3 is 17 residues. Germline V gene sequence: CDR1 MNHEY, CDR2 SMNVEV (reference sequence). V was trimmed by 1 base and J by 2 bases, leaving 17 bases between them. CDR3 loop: CASSLFGGAGLNTEAFF. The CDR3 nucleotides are TGTGCCAGCAGTTTATTCGGCGGGGCAGGGCTAAACACTGAAGCTTTCTTT.

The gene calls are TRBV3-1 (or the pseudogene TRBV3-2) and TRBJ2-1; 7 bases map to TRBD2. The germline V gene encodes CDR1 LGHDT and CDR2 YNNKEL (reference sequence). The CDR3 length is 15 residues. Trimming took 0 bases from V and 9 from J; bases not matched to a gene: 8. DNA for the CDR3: TGTGCCAGCAGCCAAGATGTGGGGGGGTTACCTGAGCAGTTCTTC. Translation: CASSQDVGGLPEQFF.

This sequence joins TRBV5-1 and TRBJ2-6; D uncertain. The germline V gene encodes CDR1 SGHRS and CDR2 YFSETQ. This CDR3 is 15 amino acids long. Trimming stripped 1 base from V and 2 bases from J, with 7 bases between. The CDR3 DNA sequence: TGCGCCAGCAGCTTGCTACTTCCTGGGGCCAACGTCCTGACTTTC. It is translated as CASSLLLPGANVLTF.

The CDR3 is CASSQEGTGSYNEQFF. As DNA, the CDR3 is TGCGCCAGCAGCCAAGAAGGGACAGGGAGCTACAATGAGCAGTTCTTC. The chain is built from TRBV4-3 and TRBJ2-1; 9 positions match TRBD1. Germline assignment: CDR1 LGHNA and CDR2 YSLEER. The CDR3 covers 16 residues. J gave up 3 bases and V 0 bases, and 3 bases lay outside the gene matches.

The CDR3 here is CASSQEQGWGDEQFF. DNA of the CDR3: TGCGCCAGCAGCCAAGAACAGGGGTGGGGTGATGAGCAGTTCTTC. This chain uses TRBV4-3 with TRBJ2-1; 7 positions agree with TRBD1. The ends lost 0 bases at V and 8 bases at J; junction bases unmatched: 7. The CDR3 has 15 amino acids. Germline V CDR1 and CDR2: LGHNA, YSLEER.

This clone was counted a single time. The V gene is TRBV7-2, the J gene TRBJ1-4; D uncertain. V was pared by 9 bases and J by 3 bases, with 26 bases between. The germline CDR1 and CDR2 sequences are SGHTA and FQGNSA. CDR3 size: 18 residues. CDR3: CARRGLLVGDPPNEKLFF. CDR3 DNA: TGTGCCAGGCGAGGGCTATTGGTCGGGGATCCCCCTAATGAAAAACTGTTTTTT.

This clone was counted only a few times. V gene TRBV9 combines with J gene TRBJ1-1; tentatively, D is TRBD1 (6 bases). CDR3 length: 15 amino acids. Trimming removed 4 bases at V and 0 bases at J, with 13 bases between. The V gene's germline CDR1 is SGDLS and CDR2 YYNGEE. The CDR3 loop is CASSSQGIMNTEAFF. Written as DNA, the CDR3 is TGTGCCAGCAGCTCACAGGGCATCATGAACACTGAAGCTTTCTTT.

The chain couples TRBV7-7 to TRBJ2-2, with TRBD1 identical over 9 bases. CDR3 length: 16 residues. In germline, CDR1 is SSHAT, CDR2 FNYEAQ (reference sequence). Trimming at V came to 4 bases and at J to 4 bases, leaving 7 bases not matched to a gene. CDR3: CASSSRTGEGTGELFF. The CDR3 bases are TGTGCCAGCAGCTCGCGGACAGGGGAGGGCACCGGGGAGCTGTTTTTT. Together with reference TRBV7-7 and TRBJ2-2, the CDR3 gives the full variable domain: GAGVSQSPRYKVTKRGQDVTLRCDPISSHATLYWYQQALGQGPEFLTYFNYEAQPDKSGLPSDRFSAERPEGSISTLTIQRTEQRDSAMYRCASSSRTGEGTGELFFGEGSRLTVL.

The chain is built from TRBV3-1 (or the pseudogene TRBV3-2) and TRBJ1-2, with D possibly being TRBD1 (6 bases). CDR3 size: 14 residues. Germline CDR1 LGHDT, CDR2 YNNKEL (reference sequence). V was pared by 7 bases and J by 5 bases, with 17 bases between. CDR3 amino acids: CASNSGAAVYGYTF. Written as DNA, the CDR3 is TGTGCCAGCAACTCAGGGGCGGCAGTTTATGGCTACACCTTC.

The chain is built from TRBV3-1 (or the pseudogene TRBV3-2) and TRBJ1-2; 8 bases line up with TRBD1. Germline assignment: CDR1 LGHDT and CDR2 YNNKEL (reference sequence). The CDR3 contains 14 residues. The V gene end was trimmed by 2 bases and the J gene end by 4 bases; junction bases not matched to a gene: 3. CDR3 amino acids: CASSQRDRFYGYTF. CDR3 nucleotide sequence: TGTGCCAGCAGCCAACGGGACAGGTTCTATGGCTACACCTTC.

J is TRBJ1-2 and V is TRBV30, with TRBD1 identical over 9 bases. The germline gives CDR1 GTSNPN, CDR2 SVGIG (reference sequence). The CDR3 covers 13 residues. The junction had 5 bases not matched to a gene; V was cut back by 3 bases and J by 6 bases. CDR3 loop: CAWRRDRVDGYTF. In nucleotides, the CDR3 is TGTGCCTGGAGGCGGGACAGGGTGGATGGCTACACCTTC.

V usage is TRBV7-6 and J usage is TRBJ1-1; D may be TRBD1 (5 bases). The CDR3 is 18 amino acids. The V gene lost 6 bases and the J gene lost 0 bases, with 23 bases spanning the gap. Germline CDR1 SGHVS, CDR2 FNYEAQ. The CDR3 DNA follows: TGTGCCAGCAGGAAGTACCTCGGCACAGGAGGGGTGAACACTGAAGCTTTCTTT. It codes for CASRKYLGTGGVNTEAFF.

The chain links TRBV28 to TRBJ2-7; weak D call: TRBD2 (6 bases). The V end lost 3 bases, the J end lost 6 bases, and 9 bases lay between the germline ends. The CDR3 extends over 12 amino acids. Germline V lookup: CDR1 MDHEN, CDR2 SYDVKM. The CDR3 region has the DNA TGTGCCAGCAGTTTGGCGGGGTTCGAGCAGTACTTC. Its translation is CASSLAGFEQYF.

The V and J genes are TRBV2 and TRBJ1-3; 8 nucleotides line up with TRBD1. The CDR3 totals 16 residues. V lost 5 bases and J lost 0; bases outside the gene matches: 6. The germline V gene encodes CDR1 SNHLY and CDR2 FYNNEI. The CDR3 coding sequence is TGTGCCAGCAGTCTCGACAGGGGAAGCTCTGGAAACACCATATATTTT. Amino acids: CASSLDRGSSGNTIYF.

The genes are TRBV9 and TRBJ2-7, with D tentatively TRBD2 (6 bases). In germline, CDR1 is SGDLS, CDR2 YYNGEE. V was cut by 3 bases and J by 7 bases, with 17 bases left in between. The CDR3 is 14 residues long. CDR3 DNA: TGTGCCAGCAGCGCCACGACTAGTTCGAAAGAGCAGTACTTC. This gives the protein CASSATTSSKEQYF.

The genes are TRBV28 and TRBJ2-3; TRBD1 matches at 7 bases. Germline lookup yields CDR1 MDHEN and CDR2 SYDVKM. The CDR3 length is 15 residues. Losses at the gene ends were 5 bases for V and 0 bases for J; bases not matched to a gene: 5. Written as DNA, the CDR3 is TGTGCCAGCAGTCCAGGGGGTGCTAGCACAGATACGCAGTATTTT. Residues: CASSPGGASTDTQYF.